This entry concerns a single TCR beta chain. The record originates from a study of T cells in localized non-small cell lung cancer. V was pared by 5 bases and J by 0 bases, with 11 bases between. The CDR3 contains 16 residues. Germline CDR1 reads MNHNY; CDR2 reads SVGAGI (reference sequence). Data came from immunoSEQ multiplex PCR; TCRdb stores just in-frame clones and leaves some out. The sample includes around 41,000 clones, 85% to 90% of them seen just once. Specimen: peripheral blood, collected before any cancer treatment. This receptor was identified in a woman between 18 and 55 years old with stage III lung adenocarcinoma. The rearrangement uses TRBV6-6 and TRBJ2-6; D gene unclear. CDR3 DNA sequence: TGTGCCAGCAGTGGCCGGCAAGCCTCTGGGGCCAACGTCCTGACTTTC. Its translation is CASSGRQASGANVLTF.